This entry lists 12 T cell receptor beta chains sequenced from one sample in a study of metastatic and nonmetastatic thyroid tumors (dated by TCRdb to about 2020). Libraries came from PCR. Sequencing used an Illumina HiSeq 4000. Using fastp trimming at Q25 and MiXCR clonotype assembly, TCRdb reanalyzed the public sequencing data and kept in-frame beta chains. The sample data list just under 20,000 clones, and about 35% of these were observed just once. The ten largest clones add up to over 20% of the sample. No treatment had been received by any patient before thyroid surgery. Sequenced sample: tumor tissue. The receptors come from a female donor with papillary thyroid cancer or a benign thyroid nodule (not recorded which). Some clones in this sample may be carry-over from other donors' samples.

V and J are TRBV11-3 and TRBJ2-1, with no clear D. V was shortened by 1 base and J by 9 bases, with 4 bases between the two germline ends. Germline assignment: CDR1 SGHNT and CDR2 YENEEA. The CDR3 covers 11 residues. The CDR3 here is CASSLGVEQFF. Here the CDR3 DNA reads TGTGCCAGCAGCTTAGGGGTTGAGCAGTTCTTC.

The chain recombines TRBV30 with TRBJ1-2, with D perhaps matching TRBD1 (5 bases). CDR1 is GTSNPN and CDR2 is SVGIG in the germline V gene (reference sequence). V dropped 2 bases and J dropped 3 bases, with 7 bases sitting between them. CDR3 length: 12 amino acids. The CDR3 sequence is CAWSWGDYGYTF. Written as DNA, the CDR3 is TGTGCCTGGAGTTGGGGGGACTATGGCTACACCTTC.

This clone was detected only a few times. This chain connects TRBV24-1 to TRBJ2-1; 7 bases are a match to TRBD1. The CDR3 runs 14 residues. V shed 4 bases, J shed 4 bases, and the junction held 3 bases outside the gene matches. Germline V gene data show CDR1 as KGHDR and CDR2 as SFDVKD. The CDR3 sequence is CATSDLDRYNEQFF. CDR3 nucleotide sequence: TGTGCCACCAGTGACCTGGACAGGTACAATGAGCAGTTCTTC.

The chain is built from TRBV27 and TRBJ1-2, with 10 bases aligning to TRBD1. The CDR3 is 20 residues long. Trimming took 5 bases from V and 5 from J; bases not matched to a gene: 23. The germline CDR1 and CDR2 sequences are MNHEY and SMNVEV (reference sequence). CDR3 residues: CASSPGRGRQGAVNAYGYTF. CDR3 in DNA: TGTGCCAGCAGTCCGGGGCGGGGCCGACAGGGGGCGGTAAACGCGTATGGCTACACCTTC.

V usage is TRBV24-1 and J usage is TRBJ1-2; possibly TRBD1 for D (6 bases). Trimming cost V 4 bases and J 5 bases, with 13 bases left between them. Germline assignment: CDR1 KGHDR and CDR2 SFDVKD. This CDR3 region has 14 residues. The CDR3 region is CATSDRTEEYGYTF. The CDR3 DNA sequence: TGTGCCACCAGTGACCGGACAGAGGAATATGGCTACACCTTC.

This clone has just a few counts. This chain joins TRBV6-1 and TRBJ2-2, with TRBD1 identical over 9 bases. V trimming: 5 bases; J trimming: 6 bases; junction bases outside the gene matches: 10. The CDR3 is 16 residues long. Per germline, CDR1 MNHNS and CDR2 SASEGT. The CDR3 sequence: CASSFYQGQGPGELFF. The CDR3 DNA reads TGTGCCAGCAGTTTTTACCAGGGACAGGGTCCCGGGGAGCTGTTTTTT.

The chain couples TRBV5-1 to TRBJ2-3; D unclear. From germline, CDR1 is SGHRS and CDR2 YFSETQ. There are 16 residues in the CDR3. V was trimmed by 0 bases and J by 3 bases, leaving 14 bases between them. The DNA of the CDR3 is TGCGCCAGCAGCTTGGAACAGCTCGCTAGGACAGATACGCAGTATTTT. Protein sequence: CASSLEQLARTDTQYF.

V and J are TRBV5-1 and TRBJ1-1; D unclear. The V end was cut by 1 base, the J end by 2 bases, with 6 bases between. Germline V gene data show CDR1 as SGHRS and CDR2 as YFSETQ. CDR3 length equals 13 residues. The CDR3 DNA reads TGCGCCAGCAGCTTGCGACCCAACACTGAAGCTTTCTTT. Translated, it gives CASSLRPNTEAFF.

The V gene is TRBV4-1, the J gene TRBJ2-1; D might be TRBD2 (6 bases). Trimming left V 0 bases short and J 7 bases short, with 16 bases between. Germline V lookup: CDR1 MGHRA, CDR2 YSYEKL. This CDR3 comprises 16 residues. For the CDR3, the DNA is TGCGCCAGCAGCCAAGAGCCGTCGGGAGAGTGGAATGAGCAGTTCTTC. This encodes CASSQEPSGEWNEQFF.

The V gene is TRBV11-3, the J gene TRBJ2-6, with D uncertain. The V and J ends lost 2 bases and 1 base respectively, with 3 bases between them. The CDR3 contains 14 residues. CDR1 and CDR2 (germline): SGHNT, YENEEA. The CDR3 nucleotides read TGTGCCAGCAGCTTAAGATCTGGGGCCAACGTCCTGACTTTC. It is translated as CASSLRSGANVLTF.

Details on this clone: The germline gene is not matched at one end of the junction; a read error may be the cause. The chain uses TRBV6-6 and TRBJ1-1; D uncertain. From germline, CDR1 is MNHNY and CDR2 SVGAGI (reference sequence). This CDR3 is built from 15 residues. The CDR3 DNA follows: TGTGCCGGCAGTTACCTTGACGGACGGAACACTGAAGCTTTCTTT. It yields the protein CAGSYLDGRNTEAFF.

The chain employs TRBV19 and TRBJ2-2, with a tentative D call TRBD1 (5 bases). The germline gives CDR1 LNHDA, CDR2 SQIVND (reference sequence). V was trimmed by 2 bases and J by 6 bases, leaving 7 bases between them. The CDR3 covers 13 residues. CDR3 in amino acids: CASSISRAGELFF. CDR3 DNA: TGTGCCAGTAGTATAAGCAGGGCCGGGGAGCTGTTTTTT. The full variable domain, its missing parts supplied by reference TRBV19 and TRBJ2-2, is DGGITQSPKYLFRKEGQNVTLSCEQNLNHDAMYWYRQDPGQGLRLIYYSQIVNDFQKGDIAEGYSVSREKKESFPLTVTSAQKNPTAFYLCASSISRAGELFFGEGSRLTVL.